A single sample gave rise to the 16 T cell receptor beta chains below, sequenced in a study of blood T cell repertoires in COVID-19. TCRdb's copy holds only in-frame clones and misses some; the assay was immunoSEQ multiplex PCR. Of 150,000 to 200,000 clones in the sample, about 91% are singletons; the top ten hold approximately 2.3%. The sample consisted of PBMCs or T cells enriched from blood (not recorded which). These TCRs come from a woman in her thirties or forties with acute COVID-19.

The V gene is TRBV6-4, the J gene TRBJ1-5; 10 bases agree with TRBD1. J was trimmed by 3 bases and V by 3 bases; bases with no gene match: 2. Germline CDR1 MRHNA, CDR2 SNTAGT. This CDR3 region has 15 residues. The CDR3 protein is CASSETGGPNQPQHF. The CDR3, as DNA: TGTGCCAGCAGTGAGACAGGGGGCCCCAATCAGCCCCAGCATTTT.

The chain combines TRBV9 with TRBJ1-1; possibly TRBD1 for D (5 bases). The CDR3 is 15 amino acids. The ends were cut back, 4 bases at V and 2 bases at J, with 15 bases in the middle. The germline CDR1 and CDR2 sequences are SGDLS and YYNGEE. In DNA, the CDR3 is TGTGCCAGCAGCCCCGGGGCGGGGGGAAACACTGAAGCTTTCTTT. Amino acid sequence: CASSPGAGGNTEAFF.

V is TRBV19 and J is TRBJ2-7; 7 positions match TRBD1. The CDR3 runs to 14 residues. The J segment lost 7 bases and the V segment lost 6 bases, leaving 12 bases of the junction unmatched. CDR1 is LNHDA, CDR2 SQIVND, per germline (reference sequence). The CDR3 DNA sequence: TGTGCCAGTAGGAGTGAGGGGGCCGGAGGAGAGCAGTACTTC. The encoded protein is CASRSEGAGGEQYF.

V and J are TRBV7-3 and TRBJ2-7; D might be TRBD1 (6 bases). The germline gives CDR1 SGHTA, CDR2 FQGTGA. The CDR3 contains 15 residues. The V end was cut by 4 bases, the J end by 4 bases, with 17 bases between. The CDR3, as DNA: TGTGCCAGCAGCTCGACACGGACAGACACTTACGAGCAGTACTTC. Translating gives CASSSTRTDTYEQYF. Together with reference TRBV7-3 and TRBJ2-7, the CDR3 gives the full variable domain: GAGVSQTPSNKVTEKGKYVELRCDPISGHTALYWYRQSLGQGPEFLIYFQGTGAADDSGLPNDRFFAVRPEGSVSTLKIQRTERGDSAVYLCASSSTRTDTYEQYFGPGTRLTVT.

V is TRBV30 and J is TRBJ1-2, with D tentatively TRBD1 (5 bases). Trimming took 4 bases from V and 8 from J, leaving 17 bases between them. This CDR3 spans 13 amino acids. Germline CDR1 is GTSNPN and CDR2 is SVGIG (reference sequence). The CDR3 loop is CAWKSDTIRGYTF. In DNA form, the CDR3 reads TGTGCCTGGAAGTCGGACACCATTAGAGGCTACACCTTC. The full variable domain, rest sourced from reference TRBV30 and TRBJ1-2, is SQTIHQWPATLVQPVGSPLSLECTVEGTSNPNLYWYRQAAGRGLQLLFYSVGIGQISSEVPQNLSASRPQDRQFILSSKKLLLSDSGFYLCAWKSDTIRGYTFGSGTRLTVV.

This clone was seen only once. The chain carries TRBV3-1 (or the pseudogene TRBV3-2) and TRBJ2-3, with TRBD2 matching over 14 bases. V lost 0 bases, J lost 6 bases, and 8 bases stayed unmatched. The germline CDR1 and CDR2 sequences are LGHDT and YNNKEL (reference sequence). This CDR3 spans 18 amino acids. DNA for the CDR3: TGTGCCAGCAGCCAAGATCTCGGGACTAGCGGGGGCCGGGATACGCAGTATTTT. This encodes CASSQDLGTSGGRDTQYF.

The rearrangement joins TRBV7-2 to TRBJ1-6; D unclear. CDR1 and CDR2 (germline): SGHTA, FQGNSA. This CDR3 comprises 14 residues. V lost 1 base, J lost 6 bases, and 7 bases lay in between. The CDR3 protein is CASSLVRFNSPLHF. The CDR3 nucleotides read TGTGCCAGCAGCTTAGTCAGGTTTAATTCACCCCTCCACTTT. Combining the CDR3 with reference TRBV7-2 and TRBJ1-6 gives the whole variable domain GAGVSQSPSNKVTEKGKDVELRCDPISGHTALYWYRQSLGQGLEFLIYFQGNSAPDKSGLPSDRFSAERTGGSVSTLTIQRTQQEDSAVYLCASSLVRFNSPLHFGNGTRLTVT.

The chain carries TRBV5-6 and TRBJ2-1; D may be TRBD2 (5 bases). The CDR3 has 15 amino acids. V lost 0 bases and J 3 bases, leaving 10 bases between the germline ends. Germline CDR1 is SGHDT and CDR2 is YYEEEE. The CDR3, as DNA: TGTGCCAGCAGCTTGGGTGACTACTACTACAATGAGCAGTTCTTC. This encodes CASSLGDYYYNEQFF.

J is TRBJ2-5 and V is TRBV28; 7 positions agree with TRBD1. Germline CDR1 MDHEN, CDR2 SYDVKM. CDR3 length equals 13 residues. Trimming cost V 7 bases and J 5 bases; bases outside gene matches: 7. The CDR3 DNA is TGTGCCAGCACCCCGACAGGGTTGGAGACCCAGTACTTC. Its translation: CASTPTGLETQYF. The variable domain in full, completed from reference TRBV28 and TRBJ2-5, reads DVKVTQSSRYLVKRTGEKVFLECVQDMDHENMFWYRQDPGLGLRLIYFSYDVKMKEKGDIPEGYSVSREKKERFSLILESASTNQTSMYLCASTPTGLETQYFGPGTRLLVL.

CDR3 nucleotides: TGTGCCAGCAGTGAGTTGAAAACAGGGGGTCAGGATGGCTACACCTTC. As protein: CASSELKTGGQDGYTF. This sequence joins TRBV2 and TRBJ1-2; TRBD1 agrees at 8 bases. Trimming removed 3 bases from V and 6 bases from J; junction bases left unmatched: 12. Germline V gives CDR1 SNHLY, CDR2 FYNNEI. The CDR3 totals 16 residues.

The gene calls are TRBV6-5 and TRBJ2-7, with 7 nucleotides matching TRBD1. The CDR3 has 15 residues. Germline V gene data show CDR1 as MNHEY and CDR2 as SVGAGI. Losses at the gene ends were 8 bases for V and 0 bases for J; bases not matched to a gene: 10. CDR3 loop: CASWTFDRDSYEQYF. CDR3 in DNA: TGTGCCAGCTGGACCTTTGACAGGGACTCCTACGAGCAGTACTTC.

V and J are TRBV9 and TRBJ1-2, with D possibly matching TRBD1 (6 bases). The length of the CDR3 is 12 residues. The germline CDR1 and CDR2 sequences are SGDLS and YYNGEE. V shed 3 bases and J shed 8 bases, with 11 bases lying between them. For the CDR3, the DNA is TGTGCCAGCAGCGAAAGGGGGAAAGGCTACACCTTC. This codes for CASSERGKGYTF.

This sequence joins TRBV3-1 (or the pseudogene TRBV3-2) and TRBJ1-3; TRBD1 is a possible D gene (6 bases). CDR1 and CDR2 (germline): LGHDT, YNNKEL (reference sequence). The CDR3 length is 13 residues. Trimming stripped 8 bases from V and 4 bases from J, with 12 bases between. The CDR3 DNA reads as TGTGCCAGCTCTCGGACAGCCGGAAACACCATATATTTT. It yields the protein CASSRTAGNTIYF.

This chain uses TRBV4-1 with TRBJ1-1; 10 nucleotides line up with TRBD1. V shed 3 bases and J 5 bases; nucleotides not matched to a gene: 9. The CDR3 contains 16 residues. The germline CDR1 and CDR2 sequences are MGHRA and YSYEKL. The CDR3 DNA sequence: TGCGCCAGCAGCCATAGGGACAGGGGAGCGAAGACTGAAGCTTTCTTT. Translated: CASSHRDRGAKTEAFF.

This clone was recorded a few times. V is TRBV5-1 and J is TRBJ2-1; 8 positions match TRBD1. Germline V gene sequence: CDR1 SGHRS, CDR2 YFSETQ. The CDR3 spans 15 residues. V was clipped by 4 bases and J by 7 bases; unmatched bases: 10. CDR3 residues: CASSKDRAGSNEQFF. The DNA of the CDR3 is TGCGCCAGCAGCAAGGACAGGGCCGGTTCAAATGAGCAGTTCTTC.

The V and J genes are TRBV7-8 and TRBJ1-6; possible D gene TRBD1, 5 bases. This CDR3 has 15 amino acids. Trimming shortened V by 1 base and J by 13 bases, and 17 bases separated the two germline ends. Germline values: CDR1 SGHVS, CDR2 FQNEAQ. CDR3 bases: TGTGCCAGCAGCTTAGGGGTGGGGCTTAGTGGGCCCCTCCACTTT. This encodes CASSLGVGLSGPLHF.